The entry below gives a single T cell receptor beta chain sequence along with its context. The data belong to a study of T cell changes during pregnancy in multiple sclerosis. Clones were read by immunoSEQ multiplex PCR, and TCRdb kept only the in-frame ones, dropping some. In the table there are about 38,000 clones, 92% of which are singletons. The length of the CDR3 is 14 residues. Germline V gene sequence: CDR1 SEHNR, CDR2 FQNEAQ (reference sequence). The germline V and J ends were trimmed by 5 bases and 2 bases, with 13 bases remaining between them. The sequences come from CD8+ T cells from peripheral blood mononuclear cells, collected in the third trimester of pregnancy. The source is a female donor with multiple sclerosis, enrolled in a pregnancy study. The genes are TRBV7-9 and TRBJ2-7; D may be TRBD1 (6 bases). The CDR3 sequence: CASSPVRTAYEQYF. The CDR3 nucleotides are TGTGCCAGCAGCCCAGTGCGGACAGCCTACGAGCAGTACTTC.